Here is one T cell receptor beta chain with its context. Its antigen remains unknown. In the same sample, other DNA sequences code for this CDR3. The data were obtained in a study of cytomegalovirus exposure and HLA in healthy donors. The study, taken as a whole, reports: A few CMV-associated chains were confirmed in vitro to be specific for CMV antigens.

V was pared by 0 bases and J by 0 bases, with 5 bases between. Germline V gene lookup returns CDR1 MNHEY and CDR2 SVGAGI. The CDR3 has 14 amino acids. Healthy bone marrow donors supplied every sample. The PCR had 60 Vbeta and 13 Jbeta primers. Study processing details: In a later analysis, of around 83 million unique beta chains, roughly 9.9 million appeared in at least two donors. Produced via immunoSEQ multiplex PCR; TCRdb's table is partial and in-frame only. V, J and clone size are those of that table, while D and trimming were read from the DNA. This table holds under 200,000 clones, approximately 71% found once.

Sequences were obtained from PBMCs. This TCR came from a girl under 18 in good health and CMV-seronegative. The gene calls are TRBV6-5 and TRBJ1-1; D may be TRBD1 (5 bases). Written as DNA, the CDR3 is TGTGCCAGCAGTTACTCGACAGTGAACACTGAAGCTTTCTTT. It specifies CASSYSTVNTEAFF.